This is a list of T cell receptor beta chains from one sample in a study of CD4 T cells in relation to SARS-CoV-2 and coronaviruses. TCRdb's copy holds only in-frame clones and misses some; the assay was immunoSEQ multiplex PCR. The table has tens of thousands of clones, over 85% seen once. Sequenced: naive CD4+ T cells from PBMCs. The receptors derive from a human donor in good health. The CDR3 runs from the conserved cysteine through the conserved F or W. D genes are given only for firm matches. Some rows mark clone size as missing; the rest say once, few, many or name a class of expanded clone.

d_gene	v_gene	j_gene	abundance	CDR3aa	CDR3nt
.	TRBV19	TRBJ1-1	.	CASSIQGHLNTEAFF	TGTGCCAGTAGTATTCAGGGACACTTGAACACTGAAGCTTTCTTT
TRBD2	TRBV4-3	TRBJ2-1	.	CASSQGTSGGLYNEQFF	TGCGCCAGCAGCCAGGGGACTAGCGGGGGACTATACAATGAGCAGTTCTTC
TRBD1	TRBV28	TRBJ1-6	.	CASSLLTGQSIVRSPLHF	TGTGCCAGCAGTTTATTAACGGGACAGTCAATCGTCCGTTCACCCCTCCACTTT
.	TRBV2	TRBJ1-6	.	CASSVTAINSPLHF	TGTGCCAGCAGTGTGACAGCGATTAATTCACCCCTCCACTTT
.	TRBV7-9	TRBJ2-3	.	CASSRRRTAGSDTQYF	TGTGCCAGCTCCAGGAGAAGGACCGCGGGTTCAGATACGCAGTATTTT
TRBD1	TRBV9	TRBJ2-2	once	CASRPDRGSGELFF	TGTGCCAGCCGACCCGACAGGGGGTCCGGGGAGCTGTTTTTT
.	TRBV7-8	TRBJ2-7	.	CASSPAWGPYEQYF	TGTGCCAGCAGCCCAGCGTGGGGGCCCTACGAGCAGTACTTC
.	TRBV6-5	TRBJ1-6	.	CASAMVSSYNSPLHF	TGTGCCAGCGCGATGGTTAGCTCCTATAATTCACCCCTCCACTTT
TRBD1	TRBV10-3	TRBJ2-4	.	CAISEDRGQGLSSF	TGTGCCATCAGTGAGGACCGCGGACAGGGCTTGAGTTCCTTC
TRBD1	TRBV7-2	TRBJ1-2	once	CASSPDRAYGYTF	TGTGCCAGCAGCCCTGACAGGGCCTATGGCTACACCTTC
.	TRBV3-1/TRBV3-2	TRBJ2-5	.	CASSIRGSQETQYF	TGTGCCAGCAGTATCCGAGGGTCCCAAGAGACCCAGTACTTC
.	TRBV7-8	TRBJ2-2	.	CASSLARQTGELFF	TGTGCCAGCAGCTTGGCCCGACAGACCGGGGAGCTGTTTTTT
TRBD2	TRBV30	TRBJ2-2	.	CAWSLLTGTSGGELFF	TGTGCCTGGAGTCTTCTTACCGGGACTAGCGGCGGGGAGCTGTTTTTT
.	TRBV7-2	TRBJ1-1	.	CASSARLPVGTEAFF	TGTGCCAGCAGCGCGAGACTCCCGGTGGGCACTGAAGCTTTCTTT
.	TRBV18	TRBJ1-4	.	CASLLGLGEKLFF	TGTGCCAGCCTACTTGGGTTGGGTGAAAAACTGTTTTTT
.	TRBV5-8	TRBJ1-5	.	CASSNKGRTYSNQPQHF	TGTGCCAGCAGCAATAAAGGACGGACATATAGCAATCAGCCCCAGCATTTT
TRBD1	TRBV7-3	TRBJ1-2	.	CASSPQGAPYGYTF	TGTGCCAGCAGCCCACAGGGGGCTCCCTATGGCTACACCTTC
TRBD1	TRBV5-6	TRBJ1-6	.	CASSWTGGNLPGGSPLHF	TGTGCCAGCAGCTGGACAGGGGGAAACCTCCCGGGTGGTTCACCCCTCCACTTT
.	TRBV5-1	TRBJ2-3	.	CASSPRTAITSTDTQYF	TGCGCCAGCAGCCCGCGGACTGCAATTACAAGCACAGATACGCAGTATTTT
TRBD1	TRBV3-1/TRBV3-2	TRBJ2-1	.	CASRTGGHNEQFF	TGTGCCAGCCGGACAGGGGGACACAATGAGCAGTTCTTC
.	TRBV19	TRBJ1-5	.	CASSIDSWGLSNQPQHF	TGTGCCAGTAGTATTGACTCGTGGGGCTTGAGCAATCAGCCCCAGCATTTT
TRBD1	TRBV19	TRBJ1-2	.	CASSHKTGEASYGYTF	TGTGCCAGTAGTCATAAGACAGGGGAGGCGAGCTATGGCTACACCTTC
.	TRBV7-2	TRBJ1-5	.	CASSPTGMRQPQHF	TGTGCCAGCAGCCCAACGGGGATGAGGCAGCCCCAGCATTTT
TRBD1	TRBV18	TRBJ1-2	once	CASSLRQGANYGYTF	TGTGCCAGCTCACTTCGACAGGGAGCTAACTATGGCTACACCTTC
.	TRBV3-1/TRBV3-2	TRBJ1-2	once	CASSQTPAYGYTF	TGTGCCAGCAGCCAAACACCAGCCTATGGCTACACCTTC
TRBD2	TRBV5-6	TRBJ2-1	.	CASSSSSGRQYNEQFF	TGTGCCAGCAGCTCGTCTAGCGGGAGACAATACAATGAGCAGTTCTTC
.	TRBV24-1	TRBJ2-2	once	CATSDLDYTGELFF	TGTGCCACCAGTGACCTCGATTATACCGGGGAGCTGTTTTTT
TRBD1	TRBV19	TRBJ2-7	.	CASSPQTGDYEQYF	TGTGCCAGTAGTCCTCAGACAGGGGACTACGAGCAGTACTTC
.	TRBV5-1	TRBJ2-2	.	CASSLQGPGELFF	TGCGCCAGCAGCTTACAGGGACCCGGGGAGCTGTTTTTT
TRBD1	TRBV3-1/TRBV3-2	TRBJ2-2	.	CASSQDQGVTGELFF	TGTGCCAGCAGCCAAGATCAGGGGGTCACCGGGGAGCTGTTTTTT
TRBD1	TRBV18	TRBJ1-1	once	CASSPSGPGQGFGAFF	TGTGCCAGCTCACCGAGTGGGCCGGGACAGGGATTCGGAGCTTTCTTT